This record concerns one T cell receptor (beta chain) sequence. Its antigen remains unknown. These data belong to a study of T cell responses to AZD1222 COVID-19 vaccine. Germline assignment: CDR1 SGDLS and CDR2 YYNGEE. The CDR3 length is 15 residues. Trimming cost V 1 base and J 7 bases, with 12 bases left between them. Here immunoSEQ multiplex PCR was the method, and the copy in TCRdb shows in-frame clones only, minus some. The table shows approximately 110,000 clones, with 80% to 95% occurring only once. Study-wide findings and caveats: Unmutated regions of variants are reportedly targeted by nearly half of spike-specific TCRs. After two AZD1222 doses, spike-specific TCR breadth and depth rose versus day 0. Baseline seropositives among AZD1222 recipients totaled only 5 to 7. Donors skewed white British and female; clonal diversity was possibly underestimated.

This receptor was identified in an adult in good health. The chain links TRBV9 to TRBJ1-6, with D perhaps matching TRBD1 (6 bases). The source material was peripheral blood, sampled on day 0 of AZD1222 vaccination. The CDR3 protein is CASSVTGWANSPLHF. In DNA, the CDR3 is TGTGCCAGCAGCGTAACAGGGTGGGCCAATTCACCCCTCCACTTT.